This TCR beta chain was sequenced during a study of resident and recirculating memory T cells in vitiligo. Looking at the study overall: Each patient gave two lesional and two nonlesional epidermal shave biopsies, plus PBMCs. Study findings and constraints: Different lesions suggested infiltration by different T cell clones. Clonality differed among vitiligo lesions, with no unique dominant clone.

Stable patients also lacked confetti depigmentation, a sign of active vitiligo. Only in-frame clones appear in the TCRdb table, and some are missing; sequencing was by immunoSEQ multiplex PCR. Of tens of thousands of clones in the sample, roughly 90% were seen once. Turning to this clone: Its specificity is unknown.

Germline V gene sequence: CDR1 SGDLS, CDR2 YYNGEE. The junction had 8 bases not matched to a gene; V was cut back by 0 bases and J by 6 bases. This CDR3 is built from 15 residues. The receptor was isolated from a male donor with vitiligo. Material for sequencing was blood. V and J are TRBV9 and TRBJ2-7; 8 bases are shared with TRBD2. The CDR3 DNA reads TGTGCCAGCAGCGTAGATGAAGCGGGGGCTCGCGAGCAGTACTTC. It codes for CASSVDEAGAREQYF.